Given below is one T cell receptor (beta chain) in context. The record originates from a study of blood T cell repertoires in COVID-19. Produced via immunoSEQ multiplex PCR; TCRdb's table is partial and in-frame only. The data show 120,000 to 150,000 clones, with around nine tenths seen just once and over 8.5% held by the top ten. Unmatched junction bases numbered 13, after V lost 1 base and J lost 5 bases. Germline CDR1 reads SGHDT; CDR2 reads YYEEEE. There are 18 residues in the CDR3. This receptor was identified in a woman aged 45 to 65 with active or convalescent COVID-19. The specimen sequenced was peripheral blood. V is TRBV5-6 and J is TRBJ1-1; 11 positions agree with TRBD1. The CDR3 loop is CASSLNYRTGGRGTEAFF. The CDR3 DNA sequence: TGTGCCAGCAGCTTGAACTACCGGACAGGGGGCCGGGGAACTGAAGCTTTCTTT.